Listed below are T cell receptor beta chains from one sample, sequenced in a study of cytomegalovirus exposure and HLA in healthy donors. Sequencing was performed with immunoSEQ multiplex PCR; in TCRdb, only in-frame clones are kept and a portion is missing. The sample consists of 130,000 or so clones, around 79% of them appearing once. The source material was PBMCs. Every receptor here comes from a middle-aged woman in good health and CMV-seropositive. The CDR3 runs from the conserved cysteine through the conserved F or W.

TRBJ1-3,TRBV5-6,14,CASSLYFSGNTIYF
TRBJ1-2,TRBV7-9,18,CASSLDSEWPGANYGYTF
TRBJ2-2,TRBV9,16,CASMGLAGGRTGELFF
TRBJ2-1,TRBV7-2,16,CASSLRLAGRVGEQFF
TRBJ2-1,TRBV10-3,15,CAISSGTSIGTEQFF
TRBJ2-3,TRBV6-5,15,CASSRGDYLGDTQYF
TRBJ2-7,TRBV11-2,14,CASSLGLAGGHAYF
TRBJ1-3,TRBV28,19,CATKTHRGSRPSSGNTIYF
TRBJ2-2,TRBV10-1,17,CASSEIELAENTGELFF
TRBJ1-1,TRBV5-1,13,CASSLDDSTEAFF
TRBJ2-5,TRBV7-9,14,CASSRPTAGETQYF
TRBJ1-2,TRBV5-1,14,CASSLGDRDSGYTF
TRBJ1-5,TRBV9,16,CASSRDRGGTNQPQHF
TRBJ1-5,TRBV18,14,CASSPDRGNQPQHF